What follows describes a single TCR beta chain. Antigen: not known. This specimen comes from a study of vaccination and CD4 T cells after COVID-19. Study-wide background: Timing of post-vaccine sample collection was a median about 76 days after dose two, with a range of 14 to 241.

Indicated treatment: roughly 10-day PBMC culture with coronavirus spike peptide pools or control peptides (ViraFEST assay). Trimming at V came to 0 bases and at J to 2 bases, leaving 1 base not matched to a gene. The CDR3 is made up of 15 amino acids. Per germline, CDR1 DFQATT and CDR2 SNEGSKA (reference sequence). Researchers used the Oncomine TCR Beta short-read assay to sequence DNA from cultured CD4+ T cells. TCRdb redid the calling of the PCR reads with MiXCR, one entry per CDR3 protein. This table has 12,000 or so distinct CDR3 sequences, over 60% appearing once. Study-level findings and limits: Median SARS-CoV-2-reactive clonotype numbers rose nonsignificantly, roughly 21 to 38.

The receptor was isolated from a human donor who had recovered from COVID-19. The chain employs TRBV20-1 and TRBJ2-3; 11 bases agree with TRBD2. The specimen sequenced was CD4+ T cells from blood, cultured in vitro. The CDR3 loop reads CSARDSGRATDTQYF. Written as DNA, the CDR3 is TGCAGTGCTAGAGATAGCGGGAGGGCCACAGATACGCAGTATTTT.